The 25 T cell receptor beta chains reported below all come from one sample, sequenced in a study of CXCR3-negative and CXCR3-positive naive CD8 T cells. Study-level points and caveats: CXCR3-positive naive cells had more hydrophobic TRB CDR3s than CXCR3-negative naive cells.

Their recognized antigens are unknown. Researchers prepared the TRB cDNA libraries using 5' RACE with UMI labels. TCRdb reprocessed the 5' RACE reads, keeping one entry per CDR3 protein, no DNA. Its clone listing holds roughly 110,000 distinct CDR3 sequences. The sample comprised naive CXCR3+ CD8+ T cells from blood. Subset indicated: CD45RO-CCR7+CD27+CD95- naive CD8+ T cells expressing CXCR3 (TNR3+). The receptor set was obtained from a human donor in good health. Some clones in this sample may be carry-over from other donors' samples.

The J gene is TRBJ2-7, the V gene TRBV29-1; TCRdb's D call of TRBD1 is untestable without DNA. CDR1 and CDR2 from the germline V gene are SQVTM and ANQGSEA. The length of the CDR3 is 17 residues. CDR3 residues: CSVEDRVAAGGEYEQYF.

The rearrangement uses TRBV28 and TRBJ1-1; as DNA is missing, the TRBD1 call by TCRdb cannot be tested. Looked up from germline, CDR1 is MDHEN and CDR2 is SYDVKM. The CDR3 is 19 amino acids. CDR3 sequence reads: CASRSLIGAGGVLNTEAFF.

The rearrangement links TRBV29-1 to TRBJ2-3; lacking DNA, the TRBD1 call made by TCRdb goes unchecked. The CDR3 is 13 amino acids. The germline V gene has CDR1 SQVTM and CDR2 ANQGSEA. CDR3 amino acids: CSAEGGGLDTQYF.

The rearrangement joins TRBV6-2 or TRBV6-3 to TRBJ2-3; TCRdb proposes TRBD1, but this gene call is untestable without DNA. This CDR3 has 16 amino acids. Germline lookup yields CDR1 MNHEY and CDR2 SVGEGT. CDR3 sequence reads: CASSYGAGEGTDTEYF.

The chain links TRBV20-1 to TRBJ1-2; TCRdb's assignment of TRBD1 cannot be checked, as there is no DNA. The CDR3 runs 14 residues. The germline V gene has CDR1 DFQATT and CDR2 SNEGSKA (reference sequence). The CDR3 is CSASFRQDNYGYTF.

The chain has TRBV13 and TRBJ2-1; checking the TCRdb D call of TRBD1 is not possible without DNA. Germline assignment: CDR1 PRHDT and CDR2 FYEKMQ (reference sequence). This CDR3 region has 15 residues. The CDR3 here is CASSQRGTGRNEQFF.

The J gene is TRBJ2-5, the V gene TRBV6-5; TCRdb designates TRBD1, a call that cannot be tested without DNA. The CDR3 consists of 14 residues. The germline CDR1 and CDR2 sequences are MNHEY and SVGAGI. CDR3 sequence reads: CASSPTVTKETQYF.

The rearrangement joins TRBV28 to TRBJ2-7; no DNA is available, so the TRBD1 call from TCRdb remains unchecked. This CDR3 has 14 residues. Germline V gene sequence: CDR1 MDHEN, CDR2 SYDVKM. The CDR3 spells CASSFPGTGEEQYF.

The rearrangement uses TRBV12-3 or TRBV12-4 and TRBJ2-1; the TRBD1 assignment by TCRdb is unverifiable without DNA. CDR3 length: 15 residues. The CDR3 spells CASSLVAGYYNEQFF.

This chain links TRBV20-1 with TRBJ2-3; checking the TCRdb D call of TRBD2 is not possible without DNA. The germline gives CDR1 DFQATT, CDR2 SNEGSKA (reference sequence). The CDR3 covers 17 residues. CDR3 sequence reads: CSARSTISGISTDTQYF.

The genes are TRBV4-1 and TRBJ2-4. The germline V gene encodes CDR1 MGHRA and CDR2 YSYEKL. The CDR3 has 15 residues. CDR3 amino acids: CASSLIGLETNIQYF.

The V and J genes are TRBV15 and TRBJ2-2; TCRdb's D gene call, TRBD1, goes unchecked for lack of DNA. This CDR3 contains 16 residues. CDR1 is LNHNV, CDR2 YYDKDF, per germline (reference sequence). This chain's CDR3 is CATSEPGQGGSGELFF.

This rearrangement joins TRBV19 to TRBJ1-1. Germline loops: CDR1 LNHDA, CDR2 SQIVND (reference sequence). This CDR3 contains 11 residues. The CDR3: CASGDGTEAFF.

J is TRBJ2-5 and V is TRBV28; absent DNA, TCRdb's TRBD1 call cannot be checked. This CDR3 comprises 13 residues. CDR1 is MDHEN and CDR2 is SYDVKM in the germline V gene. The chain's CDR3 is CASSPTGEETQYF.

This chain links TRBV4-2 with TRBJ1-3; the TCRdb call, TRBD1, lacks DNA for checking. The CDR3 sequence is 17 residues long. Germline CDR1 LGHNA, CDR2 YNFKEQ. CDR3 region: CASSQDPGTVLGNTIYF.

The V and J genes are TRBV7-9 and TRBJ1-1; the D gene TCRdb calls, TRBD1, cannot be checked with no DNA. CDR3 size: 14 residues. In germline, CDR1 is SEHNR, CDR2 FQNEAQ (reference sequence). The chain's CDR3 is CASIPGGGNTEAFF.

The genes are TRBV7-9 and TRBJ1-4; without DNA, the TCRdb call of TRBD1 cannot be checked. The CDR3 sequence is 16 residues long. CDR1 is SEHNR, CDR2 FQNEAQ, per germline (reference sequence). The CDR3 spells CASSLPWTGFNEKLFF.

The chain has TRBV27 and TRBJ1-2; as DNA is missing, the TRBD1 call by TCRdb cannot be tested. This CDR3 region has 12 residues. Germline values: CDR1 MNHEY, CDR2 SMNVEV (reference sequence). The CDR3 loop reads CASRNRGEGYTF.

This chain links TRBV11-1 with TRBJ1-1; the D gene TCRdb calls, TRBD1, cannot be checked with no DNA. CDR1 and CDR2 (germline): SGHAT, FQDESV (reference sequence). The CDR3 extends over 14 amino acids. The CDR3 loop is CASSLEAGGTEAFF.

The chain combines TRBV5-1 with TRBJ2-1. Per the germline V gene, CDR1 is SGHRS and CDR2 is YFSETQ. The CDR3 length is 16 residues. The CDR3 sequence is CASSLAAGDSYNEEFF.

This chain links TRBV11-3 with TRBJ2-7; TCRdb reports TRBD1, a call that lacks DNA to check it against. This CDR3 is built from 14 residues. Germline CDR1 reads SGHNT; CDR2 reads YENEEA. The CDR3 here is CASSSRDRLYEQYF.

The chain joins TRBV28 to TRBJ1-1; TCRdb calls TRBD1, which cannot be checked without DNA. Germline V lookup: CDR1 MDHEN, CDR2 SYDVKM. The CDR3 covers 13 residues. CDR3 sequence: CASSPPGNTEAFF.

The chain uses TRBV20-1 and TRBJ2-3; TCRdb picks TRBD1, but there is no DNA to check that call. The length of the CDR3 is 15 residues. Germline loops: CDR1 DFQATT, CDR2 SNEGSKA (reference sequence). The CDR3 sequence is CSARDEVPGADTQYF.

The V and J genes are TRBV5-4 and TRBJ2-1; the D call of TRBD2 rests on TCRdb alone, since no DNA is present to check it. Germline CDR1 reads SGHNT; CDR2 reads YYREEE (reference sequence). The CDR3 is 12 amino acids. The CDR3 is CASSRLANEQFF.

J is TRBJ2-2 and V is TRBV7-9; with no DNA, the TCRdb D assignment of TRBD2 cannot be verified. Per the germline V gene, CDR1 is SEHNR and CDR2 is FQNEAQ (reference sequence). CDR3 length: 15 amino acids. The CDR3 protein is CASSPTGPLPGELFF.